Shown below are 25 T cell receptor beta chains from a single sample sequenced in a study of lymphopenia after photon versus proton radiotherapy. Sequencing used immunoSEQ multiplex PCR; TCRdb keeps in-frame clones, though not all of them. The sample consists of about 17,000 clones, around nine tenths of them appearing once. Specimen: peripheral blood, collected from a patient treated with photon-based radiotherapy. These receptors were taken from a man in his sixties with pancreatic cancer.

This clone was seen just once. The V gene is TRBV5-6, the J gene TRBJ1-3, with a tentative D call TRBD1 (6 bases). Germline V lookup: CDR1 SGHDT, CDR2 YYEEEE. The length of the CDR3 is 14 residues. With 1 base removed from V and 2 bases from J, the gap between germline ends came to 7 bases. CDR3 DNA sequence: TGTGCCAGCAGCTTGCCAGGGGCTGGAAACACCATATATTTT. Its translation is CASSLPGAGNTIYF. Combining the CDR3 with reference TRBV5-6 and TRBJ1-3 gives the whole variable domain DAGVTQSPTHLIKTRGQQVTLRCSPKSGHDTVSWYQQALGQGPQFIFQYYEEEERQRGNFPDRFSGHQFPNYSSELNVNALLLGDSALYLCASSLPGAGNTIYFGEGSWLTVV.

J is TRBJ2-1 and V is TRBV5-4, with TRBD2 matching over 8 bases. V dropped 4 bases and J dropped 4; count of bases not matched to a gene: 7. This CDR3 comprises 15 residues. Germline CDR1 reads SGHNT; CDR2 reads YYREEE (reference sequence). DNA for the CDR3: TGTGCCAGCAGCCTTGGACTAGCCGGATACAATGAGCAGTTCTTC. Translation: CASSLGLAGYNEQFF.

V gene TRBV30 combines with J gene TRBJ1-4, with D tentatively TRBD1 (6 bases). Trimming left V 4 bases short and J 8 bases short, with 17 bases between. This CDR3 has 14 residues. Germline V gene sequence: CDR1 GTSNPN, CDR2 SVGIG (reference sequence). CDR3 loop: CAWTKGTKAEKLFF. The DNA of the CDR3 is TGTGCCTGGACCAAAGGGACAAAGGCCGAAAAACTGTTTTTT.

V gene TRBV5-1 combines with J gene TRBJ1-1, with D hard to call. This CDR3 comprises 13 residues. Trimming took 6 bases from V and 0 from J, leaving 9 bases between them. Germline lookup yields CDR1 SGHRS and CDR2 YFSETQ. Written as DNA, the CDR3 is TGCGCCAGCATGGTCGGTATGAACACTGAAGCTTTCTTT. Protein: CASMVGMNTEAFF.

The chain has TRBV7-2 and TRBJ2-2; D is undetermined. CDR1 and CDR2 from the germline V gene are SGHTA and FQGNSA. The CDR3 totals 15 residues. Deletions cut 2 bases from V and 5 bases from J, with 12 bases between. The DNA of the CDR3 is TGTGCCAGCAGCTTATTTCTGACACTTACCGGGGAGCTGTTTTTT. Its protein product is CASSLFLTLTGELFF.

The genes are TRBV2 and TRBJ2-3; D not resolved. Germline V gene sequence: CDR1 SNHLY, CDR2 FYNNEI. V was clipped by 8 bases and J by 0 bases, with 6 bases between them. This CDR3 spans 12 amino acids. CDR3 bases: TGTGCCAGCCGGAGAAGCACAGATACGCAGTATTTT. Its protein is CASRRSTDTQYF.

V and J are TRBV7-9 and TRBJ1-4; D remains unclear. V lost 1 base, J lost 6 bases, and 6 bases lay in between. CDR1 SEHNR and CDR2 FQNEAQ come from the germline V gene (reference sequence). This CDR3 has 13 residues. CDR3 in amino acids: CASSLGRHEKLFF. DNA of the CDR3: TGTGCCAGCAGCTTAGGCAGGCATGAAAAACTGTTTTTT.

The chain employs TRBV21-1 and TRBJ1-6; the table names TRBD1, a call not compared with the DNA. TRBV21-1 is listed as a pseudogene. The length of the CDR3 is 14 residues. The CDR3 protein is CAGYRLFYNSPLHF. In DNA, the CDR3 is TGTGCCGGTTACAGGCTCTTCTATAATTCACCCCTCCACTTT.

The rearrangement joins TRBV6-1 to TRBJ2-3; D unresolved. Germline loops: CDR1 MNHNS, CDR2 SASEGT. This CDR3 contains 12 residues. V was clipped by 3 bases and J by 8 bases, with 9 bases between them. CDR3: CASSDELRTQYF. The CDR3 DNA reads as TGTGCCAGCAGTGATGAGCTACGTACGCAGTATTTT.

The CDR3 DNA sequence: TGCGCCAGCGGCCCGGGACAGGAGTACAATGAGCAGTTCTTC. As protein: CASGPGQEYNEQFF. V and J are TRBV5-1 and TRBJ2-1; 8 bases are shared with TRBD1. Germline V gene lookup returns CDR1 SGHRS and CDR2 YFSETQ. The CDR3 has 14 amino acids. The V gene end was trimmed by 7 bases and the J gene end by 4 bases; junction bases not matched to a gene: 7.

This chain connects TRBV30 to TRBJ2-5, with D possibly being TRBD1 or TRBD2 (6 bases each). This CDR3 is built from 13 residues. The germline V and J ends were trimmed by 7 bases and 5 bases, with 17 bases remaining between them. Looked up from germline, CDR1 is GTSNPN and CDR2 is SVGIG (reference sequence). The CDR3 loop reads CASEGGLRETQYF. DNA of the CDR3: TGTGCCTCAGAGGGGGGCCTCCGGGAGACCCAGTACTTC.

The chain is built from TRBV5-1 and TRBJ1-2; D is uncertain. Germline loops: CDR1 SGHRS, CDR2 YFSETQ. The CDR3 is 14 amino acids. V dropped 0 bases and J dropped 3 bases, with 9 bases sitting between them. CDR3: CASSLGQFYYGYTF. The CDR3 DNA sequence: TGCGCCAGCAGCTTGGGTCAGTTCTACTATGGCTACACCTTC.

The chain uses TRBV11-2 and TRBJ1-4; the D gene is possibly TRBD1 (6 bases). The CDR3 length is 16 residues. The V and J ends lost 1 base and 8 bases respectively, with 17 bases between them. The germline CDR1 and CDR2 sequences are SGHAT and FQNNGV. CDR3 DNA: TGTGCCAGCAGCTTAGCGGCGGGGGCCCACAGAGAAAAACTGTTTTTT. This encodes CASSLAAGAHREKLFF.

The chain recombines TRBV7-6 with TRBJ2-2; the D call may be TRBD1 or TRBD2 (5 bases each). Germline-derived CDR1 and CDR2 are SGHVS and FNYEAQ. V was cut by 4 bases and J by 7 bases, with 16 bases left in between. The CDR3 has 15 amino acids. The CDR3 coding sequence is TGTGCCAGCAGCTGGGGGTCGTTTAAGGGCGGGGAGCTGTTTTTT. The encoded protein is CASSWGSFKGGELFF.

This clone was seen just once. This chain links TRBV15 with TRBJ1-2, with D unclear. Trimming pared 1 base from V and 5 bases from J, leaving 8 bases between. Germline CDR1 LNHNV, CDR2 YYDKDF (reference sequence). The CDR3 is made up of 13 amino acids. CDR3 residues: CATSRVGIYGYTF. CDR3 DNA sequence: TGTGCCACCAGCAGAGTTGGAATATATGGCTACACCTTC.

The CDR3, as DNA: TGTGCCAGCAGCGTAGGAGGTTCTGACAATGAGCAGTTCTTC. Protein sequence: CASSVGGSDNEQFF. The rearrangement links TRBV9 to TRBJ2-1; no firm D call. This CDR3 spans 14 amino acids. Trimming took off 0 bases at V and 5 bases at J, with 9 bases between the two ends. Germline CDR1 is SGDLS and CDR2 is YYNGEE.

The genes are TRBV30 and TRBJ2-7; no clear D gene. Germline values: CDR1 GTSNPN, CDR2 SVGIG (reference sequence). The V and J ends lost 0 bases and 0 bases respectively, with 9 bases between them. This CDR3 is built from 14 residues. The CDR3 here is CAWSVHLSSYEQYF. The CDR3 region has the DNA TGTGCCTGGAGTGTACATCTGAGCTCCTACGAGCAGTACTTC.

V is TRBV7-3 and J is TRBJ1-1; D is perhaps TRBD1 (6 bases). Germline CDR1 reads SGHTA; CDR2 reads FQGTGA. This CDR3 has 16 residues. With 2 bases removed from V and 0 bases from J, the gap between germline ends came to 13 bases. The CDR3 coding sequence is TGTGCCAGCAGCTTATTCGGGGGGGCAATGAACACTGAAGCTTTCTTT. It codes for CASSLFGGAMNTEAFF.

The CDR3 loop is CASVLTGRSTDTQYF. CDR3 nucleotide sequence: TGCGCCAGCGTATTGACAGGTCGTAGCACAGATACGCAGTATTTT. The chain employs TRBV5-1 and TRBJ2-3, with a possible D match to TRBD1 (6 bases). Germline CDR1 and CDR2: SGHRS and YFSETQ. CDR3 length equals 15 residues. V lost 7 bases, J lost 0 bases, and 15 bases lay in between.

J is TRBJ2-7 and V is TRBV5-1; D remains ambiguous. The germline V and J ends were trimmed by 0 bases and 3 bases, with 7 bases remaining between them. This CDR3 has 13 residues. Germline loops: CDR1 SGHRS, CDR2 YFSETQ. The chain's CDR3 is CASSLVQNYEQYF. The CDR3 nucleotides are TGCGCCAGCAGCTTGGTTCAGAACTACGAGCAGTACTTC.

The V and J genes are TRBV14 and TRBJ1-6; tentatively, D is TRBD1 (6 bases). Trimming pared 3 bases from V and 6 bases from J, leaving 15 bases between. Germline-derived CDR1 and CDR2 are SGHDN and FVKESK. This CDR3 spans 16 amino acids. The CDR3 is CASSHGAGAGNSPLHF. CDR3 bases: TGTGCCAGCAGCCACGGGGCAGGGGCCGGTAATTCACCCCTCCACTTT.

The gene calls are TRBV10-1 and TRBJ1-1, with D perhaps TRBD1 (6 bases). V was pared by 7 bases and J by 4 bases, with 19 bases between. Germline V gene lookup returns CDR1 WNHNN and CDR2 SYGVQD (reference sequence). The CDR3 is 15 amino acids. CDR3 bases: TGCGCCAGCAAGATTACAGGGTCGGGTGGCACTGAAGCTTTCTTT. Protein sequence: CASKITGSGGTEAFF.

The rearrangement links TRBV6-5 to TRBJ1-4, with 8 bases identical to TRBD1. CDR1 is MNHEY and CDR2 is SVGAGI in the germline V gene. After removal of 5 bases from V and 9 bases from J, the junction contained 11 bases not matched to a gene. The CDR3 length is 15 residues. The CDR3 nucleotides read TGTGCCAGCAGTCTCCTCCAGGGGGCCGGAAAAAAACTGTTTTTT. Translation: CASSLLQGAGKKLFF.

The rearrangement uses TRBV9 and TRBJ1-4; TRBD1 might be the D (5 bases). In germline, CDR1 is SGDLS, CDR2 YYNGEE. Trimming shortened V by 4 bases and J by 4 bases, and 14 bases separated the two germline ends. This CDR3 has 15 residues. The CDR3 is CASSINAGLNEKLFF. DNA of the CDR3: TGTGCCAGCAGCATCAACGCGGGGCTTAATGAAAAACTGTTTTTT.

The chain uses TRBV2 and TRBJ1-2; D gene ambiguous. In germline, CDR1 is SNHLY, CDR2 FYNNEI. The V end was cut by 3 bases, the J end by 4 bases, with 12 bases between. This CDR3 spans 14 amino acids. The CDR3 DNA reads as TGTGCCAGCAGTGAGGTCGGGATCTCCTATGGCTACACCTTC. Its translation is CASSEVGISYGYTF.